The table lists the clone carrying this T cell receptor beta chain with many counts. Its specificity is unknown. This CDR3 is 14 amino acids long. V was trimmed by 0 bases and J by 7 bases, leaving 10 bases between them. Germline CDR1 and CDR2: LGHNA and YSLEER. 5'-RACE, quantitative and with molecular barcodes, yielded the TCR beta libraries. Each CDR3 protein gets one entry after TCRdb re-called the 5' RACE reads with MiXCR. Of approximately 40,000 distinct CDR3 sequences listed, about 6% are singletons. This entry comes from a study of CD8 T cells in ankylosing spondylitis. Study-wide points: Relatively rare in peripheral blood, disease-linked clones were also CD8+. A TCR beta motif of under ten highly homologous variants appeared characteristic of ankylosing spondylitis blood. Previously reported in reactive arthritis synovial fluid and blood were some of the motif variants.

Material: blood, either unsorted or a sorted T cell fraction (not recorded which). V usage is TRBV4-3 and J usage is TRBJ2-1; tentatively, D is TRBD1 or TRBD2 (6 bases each). This clonotype originated in a male donor with ankylosing spondylitis or in good health (not recorded which). In DNA, the CDR3 is TGCGCCAGCAGCCAAGATGCGGGACAAAATGAGCAGTTCTTC. As protein: CASSQDAGQNEQFF.